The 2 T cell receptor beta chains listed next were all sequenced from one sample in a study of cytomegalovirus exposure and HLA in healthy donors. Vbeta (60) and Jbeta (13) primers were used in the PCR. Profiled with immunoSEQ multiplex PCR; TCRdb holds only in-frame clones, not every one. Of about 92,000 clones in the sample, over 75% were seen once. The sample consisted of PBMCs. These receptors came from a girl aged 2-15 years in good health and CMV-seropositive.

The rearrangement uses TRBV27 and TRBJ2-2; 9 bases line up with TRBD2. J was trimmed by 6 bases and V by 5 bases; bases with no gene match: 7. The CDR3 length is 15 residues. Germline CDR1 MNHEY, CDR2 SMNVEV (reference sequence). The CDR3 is CASSPGLAVAGELFF. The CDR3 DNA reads TGTGCCAGCAGTCCGGGACTAGCAGTGGCCGGGGAGCTGTTTTTT.

The CDR3 loop is CASSPRVYRETQYF. CDR3 DNA: TGTGCCAGCAGTCCCCGGGTTTACCGGGAGACCCAGTACTTC. The chain recombines TRBV28 with TRBJ2-5, with D unresolved. Per germline, CDR1 MDHEN and CDR2 SYDVKM. V was cut by 5 bases and J by 5 bases, with 15 bases left in between. This CDR3 has 14 amino acids. Full variable domain (missing parts from reference TRBV28 and TRBJ2-5): DVKVTQSSRYLVKRTGEKVFLECVQDMDHENMFWYRQDPGLGLRLIYFSYDVKMKEKGDIPEGYSVSREKKERFSLILESASTNQTSMYLCASSPRVYRETQYFGPGTRLLVL.